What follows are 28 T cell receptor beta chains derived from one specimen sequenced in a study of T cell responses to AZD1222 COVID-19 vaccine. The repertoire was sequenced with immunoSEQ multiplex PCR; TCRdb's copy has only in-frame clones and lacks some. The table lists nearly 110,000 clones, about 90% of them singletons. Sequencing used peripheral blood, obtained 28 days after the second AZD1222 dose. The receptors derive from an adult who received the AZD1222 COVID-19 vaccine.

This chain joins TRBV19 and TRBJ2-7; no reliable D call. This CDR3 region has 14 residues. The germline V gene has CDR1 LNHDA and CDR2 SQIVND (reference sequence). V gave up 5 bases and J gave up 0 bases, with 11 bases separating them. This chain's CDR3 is CASSLEWTSYEQYF. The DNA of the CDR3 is TGTGCCAGTAGTCTTGAATGGACCTCCTACGAGCAGTACTTC.

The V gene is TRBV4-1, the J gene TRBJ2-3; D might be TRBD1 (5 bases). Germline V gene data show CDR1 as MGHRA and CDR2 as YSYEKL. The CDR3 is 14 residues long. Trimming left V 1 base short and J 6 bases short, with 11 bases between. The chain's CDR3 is CASSQVAGKDTQYF. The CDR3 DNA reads TGCGCCAGCAGCCAAGTGGCAGGGAAGGATACGCAGTATTTT.

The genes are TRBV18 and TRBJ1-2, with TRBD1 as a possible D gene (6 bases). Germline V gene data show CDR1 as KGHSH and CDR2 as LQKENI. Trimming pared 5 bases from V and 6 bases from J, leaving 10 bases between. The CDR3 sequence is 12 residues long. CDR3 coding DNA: TGTGCCAGCTCAGTACAGGGTCATGGCTACACCTTC. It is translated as CASSVQGHGYTF.

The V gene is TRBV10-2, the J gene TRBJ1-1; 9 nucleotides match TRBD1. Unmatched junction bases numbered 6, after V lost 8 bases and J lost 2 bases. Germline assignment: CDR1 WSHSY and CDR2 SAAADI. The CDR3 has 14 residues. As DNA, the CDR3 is TGCGCCAGCTCCAAGACAGGGGGAAACACTGAAGCTTTCTTT. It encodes CASSKTGGNTEAFF.

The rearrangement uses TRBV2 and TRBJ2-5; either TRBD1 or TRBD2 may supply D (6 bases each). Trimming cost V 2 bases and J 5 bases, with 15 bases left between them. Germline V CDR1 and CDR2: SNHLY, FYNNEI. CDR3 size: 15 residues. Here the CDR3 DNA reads TGTGCCAGCAGTGAATGGGGGCTAGCGAGGGAGACCCAGTACTTC. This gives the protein CASSEWGLARETQYF.

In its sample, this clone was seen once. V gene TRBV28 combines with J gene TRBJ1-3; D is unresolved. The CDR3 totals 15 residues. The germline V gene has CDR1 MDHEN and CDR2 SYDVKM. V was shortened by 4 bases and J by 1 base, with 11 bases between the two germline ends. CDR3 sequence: CASSSAGASGNTIYF. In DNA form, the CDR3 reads TGTGCCAGCAGTTCTGCAGGAGCTTCTGGAAACACCATATATTTT.

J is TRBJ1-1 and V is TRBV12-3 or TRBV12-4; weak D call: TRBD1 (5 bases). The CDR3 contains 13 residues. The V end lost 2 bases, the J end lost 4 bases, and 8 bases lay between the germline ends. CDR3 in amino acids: CASSLSGGTEAFF. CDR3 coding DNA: TGTGCCAGCAGTTTATCCGGGGGCACTGAAGCTTTCTTT.

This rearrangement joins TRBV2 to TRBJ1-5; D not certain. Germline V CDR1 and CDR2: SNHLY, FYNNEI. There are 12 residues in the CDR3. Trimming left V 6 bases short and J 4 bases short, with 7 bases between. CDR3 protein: CASRTWNQPQHF. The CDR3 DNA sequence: TGTGCCAGCAGAACTTGGAATCAGCCCCAGCATTTT.

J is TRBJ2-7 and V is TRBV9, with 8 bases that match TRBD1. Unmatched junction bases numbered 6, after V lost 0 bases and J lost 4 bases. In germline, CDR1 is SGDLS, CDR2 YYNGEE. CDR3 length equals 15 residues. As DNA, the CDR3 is TGTGCCAGCAGCGTAGGGGCGGGACAGGCTTACGAGCAGTACTTC. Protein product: CASSVGAGQAYEQYF.

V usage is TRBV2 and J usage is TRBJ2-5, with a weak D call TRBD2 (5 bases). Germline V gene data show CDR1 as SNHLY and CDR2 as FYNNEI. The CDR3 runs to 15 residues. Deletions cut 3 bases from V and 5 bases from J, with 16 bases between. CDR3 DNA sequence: TGTGCCAGCAGTGATGCGGCGCGACCGGGGGAGACCCAGTACTTC. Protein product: CASSDAARPGETQYF. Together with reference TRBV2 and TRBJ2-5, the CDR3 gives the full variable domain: EPEVTQTPSHQVTQMGQEVILRCVPISNHLYFYWYRQILGQKVEFLVSFYNNEISEKSEIFDDQFSVERPDGSNFTLKIRSTKLEDSAMYFCASSDAARPGETQYFGPGTRLLVL.

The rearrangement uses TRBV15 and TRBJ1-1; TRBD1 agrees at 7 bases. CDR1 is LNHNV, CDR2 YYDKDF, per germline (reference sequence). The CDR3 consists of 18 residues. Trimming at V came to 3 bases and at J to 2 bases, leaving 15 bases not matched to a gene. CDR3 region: CATSSKKVRQGLNTEAFF. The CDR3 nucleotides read TGTGCCACCAGCAGCAAAAAAGTCCGACAGGGACTCAACACTGAAGCTTTCTTT.

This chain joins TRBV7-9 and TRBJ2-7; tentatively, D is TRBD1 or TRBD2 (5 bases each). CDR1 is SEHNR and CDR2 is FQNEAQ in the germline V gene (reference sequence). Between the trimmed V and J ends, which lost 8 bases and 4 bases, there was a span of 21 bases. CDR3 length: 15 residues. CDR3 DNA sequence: TGTGCCAGCGCCACGCCGGGACCCAAACCGTACGAGCAGTACTTC. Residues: CASATPGPKPYEQYF.

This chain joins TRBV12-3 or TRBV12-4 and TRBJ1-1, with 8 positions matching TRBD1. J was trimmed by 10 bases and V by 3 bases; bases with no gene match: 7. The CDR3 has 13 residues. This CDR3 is CASSFRQGRSAFF. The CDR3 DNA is TGTGCCAGCAGTTTCCGACAGGGGCGTTCAGCTTTCTTT.

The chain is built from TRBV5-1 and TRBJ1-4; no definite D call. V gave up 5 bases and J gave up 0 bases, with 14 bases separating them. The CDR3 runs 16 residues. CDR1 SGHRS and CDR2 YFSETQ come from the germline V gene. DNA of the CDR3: TGCGCCAGCAGACCCACGTACTTCCCAACTAATGAAAAACTGTTTTTT. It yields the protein CASRPTYFPTNEKLFF.

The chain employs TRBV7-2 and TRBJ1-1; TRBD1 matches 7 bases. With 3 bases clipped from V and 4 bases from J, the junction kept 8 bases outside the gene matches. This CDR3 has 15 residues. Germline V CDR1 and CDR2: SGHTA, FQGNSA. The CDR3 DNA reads TGTGCCAGCAGCTTCATCCCAGGGGGGAGCACTGAAGCTTTCTTT. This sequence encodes CASSFIPGGSTEAFF.

The CDR3 here is CASSLRDYGSYEQYF. CDR3 DNA sequence: TGTGCCAGCAGCTTGAGGGACTACGGCTCCTACGAGCAGTACTTC. The J gene is TRBJ2-7, the V gene TRBV5-4; 7 bases are a match to TRBD2. J gave up 0 bases and V 1 base, and 4 bases lay outside the gene matches. The CDR3 length is 15 residues. The germline V gene encodes CDR1 SGHNT and CDR2 YYREEE (reference sequence).

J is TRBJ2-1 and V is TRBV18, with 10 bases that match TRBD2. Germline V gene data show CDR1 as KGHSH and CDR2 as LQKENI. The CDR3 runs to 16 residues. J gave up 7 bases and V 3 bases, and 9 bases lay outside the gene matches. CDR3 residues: CASSPTAGGLGNEQFF. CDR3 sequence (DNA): TGTGCCAGCTCACCGACAGCGGGGGGGCTTGGGAATGAGCAGTTCTTC.

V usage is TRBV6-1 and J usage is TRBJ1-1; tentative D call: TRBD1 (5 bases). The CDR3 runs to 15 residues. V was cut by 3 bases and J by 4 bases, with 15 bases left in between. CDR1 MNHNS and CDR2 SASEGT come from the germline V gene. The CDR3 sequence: CASSDLQGRGTEAFF. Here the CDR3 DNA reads TGTGCCAGCAGTGATCTCCAGGGTAGGGGCACTGAAGCTTTCTTT.

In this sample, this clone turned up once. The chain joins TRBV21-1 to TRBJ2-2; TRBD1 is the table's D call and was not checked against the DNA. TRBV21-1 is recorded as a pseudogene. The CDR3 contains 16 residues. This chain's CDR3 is CAGCFDRTASTGELFF. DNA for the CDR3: TGTGCCGGCTGCTTTGATCGGACAGCGTCCACCGGGGAGCTGTTTTTT.

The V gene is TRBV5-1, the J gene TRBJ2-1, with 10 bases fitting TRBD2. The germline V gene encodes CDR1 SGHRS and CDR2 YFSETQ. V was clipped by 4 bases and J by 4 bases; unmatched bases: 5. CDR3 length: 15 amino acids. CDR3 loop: CASSLGLAAYNEQFF. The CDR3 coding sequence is TGCGCCAGCAGCCTTGGACTAGCGGCTTACAATGAGCAGTTCTTC.

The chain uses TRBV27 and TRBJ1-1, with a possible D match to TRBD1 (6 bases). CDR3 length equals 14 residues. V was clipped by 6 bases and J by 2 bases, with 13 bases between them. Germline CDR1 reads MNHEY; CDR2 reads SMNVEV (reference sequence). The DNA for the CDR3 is TGTGCCAGCAGAGCGACAGGACTAAACACTGAAGCTTTCTTT. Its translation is CASRATGLNTEAFF.

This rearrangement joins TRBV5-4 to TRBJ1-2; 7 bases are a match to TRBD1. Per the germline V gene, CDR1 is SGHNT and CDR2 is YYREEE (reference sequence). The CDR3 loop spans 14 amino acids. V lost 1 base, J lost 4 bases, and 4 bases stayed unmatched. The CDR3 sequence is CASSLQGVGYGYTF. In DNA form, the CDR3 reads TGTGCCAGCAGCTTGCAGGGGGTGGGCTATGGCTACACCTTC.

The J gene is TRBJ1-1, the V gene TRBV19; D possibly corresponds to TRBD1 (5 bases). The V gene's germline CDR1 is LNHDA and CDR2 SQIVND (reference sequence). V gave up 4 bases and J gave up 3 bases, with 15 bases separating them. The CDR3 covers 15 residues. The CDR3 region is CASSTGGGSYTEAFF. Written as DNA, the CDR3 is TGTGCCAGTAGTACTGGGGGGGGGAGCTACACTGAAGCTTTCTTT.

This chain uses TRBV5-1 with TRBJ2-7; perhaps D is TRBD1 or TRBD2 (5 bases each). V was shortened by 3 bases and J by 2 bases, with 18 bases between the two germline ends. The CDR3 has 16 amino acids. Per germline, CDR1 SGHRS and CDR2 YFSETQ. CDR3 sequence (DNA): TGCGCCAGCAGCTCCCACGCCGGGACGTCTACCTACGAGCAGTACTTC. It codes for CASSSHAGTSTYEQYF.

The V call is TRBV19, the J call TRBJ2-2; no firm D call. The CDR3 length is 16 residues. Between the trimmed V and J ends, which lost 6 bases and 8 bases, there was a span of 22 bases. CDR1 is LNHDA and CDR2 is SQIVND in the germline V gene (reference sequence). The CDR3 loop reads CASRPSQEGNPGELFF. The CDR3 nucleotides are TGTGCCAGTAGACCTTCGCAGGAAGGGAATCCTGGGGAGCTGTTTTTT.

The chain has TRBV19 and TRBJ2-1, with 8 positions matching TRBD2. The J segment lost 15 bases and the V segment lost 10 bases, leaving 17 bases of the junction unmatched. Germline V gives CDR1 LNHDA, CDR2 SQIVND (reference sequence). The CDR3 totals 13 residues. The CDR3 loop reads CATKETGGQSPFF. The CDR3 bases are TGTGCCACAAAAGAAACGGGGGGGCAATCTCCGTTCTTC.

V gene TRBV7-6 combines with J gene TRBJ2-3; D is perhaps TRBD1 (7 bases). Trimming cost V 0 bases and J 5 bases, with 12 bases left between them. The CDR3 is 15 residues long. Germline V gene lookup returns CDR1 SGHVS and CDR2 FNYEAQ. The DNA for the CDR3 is TGTGCCAGCAGCTTAGCCCAGGGGGGCTTAGATACGCAGTATTTT. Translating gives CASSLAQGGLDTQYF.

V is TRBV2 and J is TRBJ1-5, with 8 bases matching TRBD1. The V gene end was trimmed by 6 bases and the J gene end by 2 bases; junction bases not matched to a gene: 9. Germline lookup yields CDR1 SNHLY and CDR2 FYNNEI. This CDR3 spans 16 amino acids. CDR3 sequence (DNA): TGTGCCAGCAGCTCTTGGACAGGGAGGGGCAATCAGCCCCAGCATTTT. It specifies CASSSWTGRGNQPQHF.